The following is a TCR beta chain sequence with its context. Its antigen is unidentified. Germline loops: CDR1 SNHLY, CDR2 FYNNEI. V lost 2 bases and J 5 bases, leaving 10 bases between the germline ends. This CDR3 is built from 14 residues. The sample comes from a study of metastatic and nonmetastatic thyroid tumors. The overall study: Repertoires of blood and of tissue (tumor or nodule) from malignant and benign thyroid patients were compared.

The authors' processing: The study built a papillary thyroid cancer distant-metastasis classifier from CDR3 differences across clinicopathological groups. TCRdb called clones again from the PCR reads with MiXCR. The V and J calls come from TCRdb's annotation, not from the publication. This table holds over 20,000 clones, 28% found once. Not a single patient had been given any form of treatment at any point before undergoing thyroid surgery. Findings and caveats of the study: Reported TCR beta diversity, measured in blood and tumor, was significantly higher for malignant thyroid tumors than for benign nodules.

The receptor's source is a male donor with papillary thyroid cancer or a benign thyroid nodule (not recorded which). Some clones in this sample may be carry-over from other donors' samples. The rearrangement links TRBV2 to TRBJ1-5; D gene unclear. The sequencing input was tumor tissue. The CDR3 DNA reads as TGTGCCAGCAGTGAATGTATGGCCGATCAGCCCCAGCATTTT. This encodes CASSECMADQPQHF. The variable domain in full, with the rest retrieved from reference TRBV2 and TRBJ1-5, is EPEVTQTPSHQVTQMGQEVILRCVPISNHLYFYWYRQILGQKVEFLVSFYNNEISEKSEIFDDQFSVERPDGSNFTLKIRSTKLEDSAMYFCASSECMADQPQHFGDGTRLSIL.